These 17 T cell receptor beta chains came from one sample sequenced in a study of T cells in localized non-small cell lung cancer. Clones were sequenced by immunoSEQ multiplex PCR, and TCRdb holds only the in-frame ones, with some missing. The data show 3,500 or so clones, about 35% seen once. This specimen was lung tumor tissue, taken before any cancer treatment. These receptors were obtained from an older female donor with stage I lung adenocarcinoma.

The chain links TRBV30 to TRBJ2-3; unclear D gene. The V and J ends lost 3 bases and 3 bases respectively, with 10 bases between them. This CDR3 is 13 amino acids long. CDR1 and CDR2 from the germline V gene are GTSNPN and SVGIG (reference sequence). The CDR3, as DNA: TGTGCCTGGAGATCTGGGTGGACAGATACGCAGTATTTT. This translates into CAWRSGWTDTQYF. Complete variable domain (other parts from reference TRBV30 and TRBJ2-3): SQTIHQWPATLVQPVGSPLSLECTVEGTSNPNLYWYRQAAGRGLQLLFYSVGIGQISSEVPQNLSASRPQDRQFILSSKKLLLSDSGFYLCAWRSGWTDTQYFGPGTRLTVL.

This chain joins TRBV6-8 and TRBJ1-1; D is unclear. The CDR3 consists of 15 residues. Germline CDR1 is MNHGY and CDR2 is SAAAGT. V shed 0 bases and J shed 1 base, with 9 bases lying between them. The CDR3 coding sequence is TGTGCCAGCAGTTACTCGGCAAGGCCGAACACTGAAGCTTTCTTT. This sequence encodes CASSYSARPNTEAFF.

This clone was observed a handful of times. The V call is TRBV15, the J call TRBJ2-3; 7 bases line up with TRBD1. This CDR3 comprises 14 residues. Germline values: CDR1 LNHNV, CDR2 YYDKDF (reference sequence). V shed 5 bases, J shed 2 bases, and the junction held 4 bases outside the gene matches. The CDR3 region is CATSGTDPTDTQYF. The CDR3 DNA reads as TGTGCCACCAGCGGGACAGACCCCACAGATACGCAGTATTTT.

CDR3 protein: CASSPGTGDQPQHF. CDR3 coding DNA: TGTGCCAGCTCTCCTGGGACAGGGGATCAGCCCCAGCATTTT. This rearrangement joins TRBV6-8 to TRBJ1-5, with 10 bases aligning to TRBD1. J was trimmed by 5 bases and V by 8 bases; bases with no gene match: 6. This CDR3 comprises 14 residues. CDR1 MNHGY and CDR2 SAAAGT come from the germline V gene.

This clone has only a few counts. This chain connects TRBV19 to TRBJ1-1; 12 positions agree with TRBD1. Germline V gene lookup returns CDR1 LNHDA and CDR2 SQIVND (reference sequence). J gave up 5 bases and V 3 bases, and 7 bases lay outside the gene matches. The CDR3 length is 16 residues. CDR3 amino acids: CASSIGTGGMGTEAFF. CDR3 nucleotide sequence: TGTGCCAGTAGTATTGGGACAGGGGGCATGGGGACTGAAGCTTTCTTT.

The genes are TRBV19 and TRBJ1-4, with 12 positions matching TRBD1. The CDR3 length is 14 residues. V lost 5 bases, J lost 8 bases, and 3 bases stayed unmatched. The germline gives CDR1 LNHDA, CDR2 SQIVND (reference sequence). The CDR3 here is CASSGTGGGEKLFF. In DNA, the CDR3 is TGTGCCAGTAGTGGGACAGGGGGCGGCGAAAAACTGTTTTTT.

V usage is TRBV30 and J usage is TRBJ2-7, with D tentatively TRBD1 (6 bases). Between the trimmed V and J ends, which lost 0 bases and 0 bases, there was a span of 12 bases. Germline-derived CDR1 and CDR2 are GTSNPN and SVGIG (reference sequence). The CDR3 has 15 residues. The CDR3 is CAWSVLGTTSYEQYF. CDR3 DNA: TGTGCCTGGAGTGTACTGGGGACAACCTCCTACGAGCAGTACTTC.

The chain links TRBV19 to TRBJ2-1; D may be TRBD1 (5 bases). The CDR3 covers 15 residues. With 2 bases removed from V and 4 bases from J, the gap between germline ends came to 12 bases. Germline V gives CDR1 LNHDA, CDR2 SQIVND (reference sequence). The CDR3 sequence is CASSISRVGYNEQFF. The CDR3 nucleotides read TGTGCCAGTAGTATATCCAGGGTGGGTTACAATGAGCAGTTCTTC.

The V gene is TRBV28, the J gene TRBJ1-3; the D is unclear. Germline-derived CDR1 and CDR2 are MDHEN and SYDVKM. The CDR3 contains 14 residues. Trimming stripped 2 bases from V and 4 bases from J, with 9 bases between. In nucleotides, the CDR3 is TGTGCCAGCAGTTTAACGGCAGCAGGAAACACCATATATTTT. Translated, it gives CASSLTAAGNTIYF.

The genes are TRBV11-3 and TRBJ2-5; 9 bases match TRBD2. The trim removed 3 bases at V and 4 bases at J, leaving 6 bases unmatched. Germline-derived CDR1 and CDR2 are SGHNT and YENEEA. The CDR3 is 15 residues long. This CDR3 reads CASSFSGGFGETQYF. CDR3 bases: TGTGCCAGCAGCTTTAGCGGGGGTTTTGGAGAGACCCAGTACTTC.

This clone has just a few counts. As DNA, the CDR3 is TGTGCCAGCAGTGAAGCTACGACAGGGACCTACGAGCAGTACTTC. Encoded protein: CASSEATTGTYEQYF. The V and J genes are TRBV9 and TRBJ2-7; 7 bases are shared with TRBD1. Trimming removed 5 bases from V and 2 bases from J; junction bases left unmatched: 10. The CDR3 has 15 residues. CDR1 SGDLS and CDR2 YYNGEE come from the germline V gene.

The chain recombines TRBV10-3 with TRBJ2-2, with 8 bases fitting TRBD2. This CDR3 comprises 15 residues. J lost 7 bases, V lost 10 bases, and 14 bases had no gene match. The germline V gene has CDR1 ENHRY and CDR2 SYGVKD. The CDR3 DNA reads TGTGCCAGCGGCGGGGGAGCGGGAGCTGGCGGGGAGCTGTTTTTT. It specifies CASGGGAGAGGELFF.

This clone occurred a few times. V gene TRBV12-2 combines with J gene TRBJ2-2; the table names TRBD2, a call not compared with the DNA. TRBV12-2 represents a pseudogene. CDR3 size: 16 residues. The CDR3 DNA reads TGTGCAAGTCGCCAGCTAATGCTAGCGGGAGCGGGGGAGCTGTTTTTT. It encodes CASRQLMLAGAGELFF.

A few counts support this clone. This chain connects TRBV18 to TRBJ1-1; 9 bases align to TRBD1. The junction had 3 bases not matched to a gene; V was cut back by 3 bases and J by 4 bases. This CDR3 spans 14 amino acids. Per germline, CDR1 KGHSH and CDR2 LQKENI. This CDR3 is CASSPGTGTTEAFF. The CDR3 coding sequence is TGTGCCAGCTCACCCGGGACAGGGACCACTGAAGCTTTCTTT.

The chain has TRBV19 and TRBJ2-5, with 7 bases matching TRBD1. With V trimmed by 4 bases and J by 2 bases, 1 base remained unmatched. The CDR3 runs 13 residues. Germline V CDR1 and CDR2: LNHDA, SQIVND (reference sequence). This chain's CDR3 is CASSRDRQETQYF. The CDR3 region has the DNA TGTGCCAGTAGTAGGGACAGACAAGAGACCCAGTACTTC. Full variable domain (rest looked up from reference TRBV19 and TRBJ2-5): DGGITQSPKYLFRKEGQNVTLSCEQNLNHDAMYWYRQDPGQGLRLIYYSQIVNDFQKGDIAEGYSVSREKKESFPLTVTSAQKNPTAFYLCASSRDRQETQYFGPGTRLLVL.

This clone was found a few times. This chain connects TRBV6-8 to TRBJ2-7; 9 bases align to TRBD1. CDR1 and CDR2 from the germline V gene are MNHGY and SAAAGT. The CDR3 is 14 residues long. V shed 6 bases and J 4 bases; nucleotides not matched to a gene: 7. The CDR3 sequence: CASRQPGQGYEQYF. The CDR3 nucleotides read TGTGCCAGCAGGCAGCCGGGACAGGGATACGAGCAGTACTTC.

This clone was detected only a few times. V is TRBV9 and J is TRBJ1-2; TRBD1 matches 7 bases. The CDR3 totals 13 residues. V shed 4 bases and J 5 bases; nucleotides not matched to a gene: 5. CDR1 and CDR2 from the germline V gene are SGDLS and YYNGEE. The CDR3 DNA reads TGTGCCAGCAGCCAGGACAGGATATATGGCTACACCTTC. This encodes CASSQDRIYGYTF. The entire variable domain, with the rest obtained from reference TRBV9 and TRBJ1-2, is as follows: DSGVTQTPKHLITATGQRVTLRCSPRSGDLSVYWYQQSLDQGLQFLIQYYNGEERAKGNILERFSAQQFPDLHSELNLSSLELGDSALYFCASSQDRIYGYTFGSGTRLTVV.